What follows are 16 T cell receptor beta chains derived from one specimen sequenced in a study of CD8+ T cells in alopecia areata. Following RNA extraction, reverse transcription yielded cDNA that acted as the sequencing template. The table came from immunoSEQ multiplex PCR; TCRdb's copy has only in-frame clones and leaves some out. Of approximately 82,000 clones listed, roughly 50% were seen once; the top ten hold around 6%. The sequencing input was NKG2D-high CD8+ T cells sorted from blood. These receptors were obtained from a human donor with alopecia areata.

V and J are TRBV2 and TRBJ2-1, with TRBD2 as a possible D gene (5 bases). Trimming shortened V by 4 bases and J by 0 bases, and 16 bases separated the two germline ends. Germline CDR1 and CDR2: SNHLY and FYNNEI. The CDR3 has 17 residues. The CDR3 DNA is TGTGCCAGCAGTGCGTGGGGTAGCGTTAGCTCCTACAATGAGCAGTTCTTC. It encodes CASSAWGSVSSYNEQFF. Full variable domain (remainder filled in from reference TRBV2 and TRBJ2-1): EPEVTQTPSHQVTQMGQEVILRCVPISNHLYFYWYRQILGQKVEFLVSFYNNEISEKSEIFDDQFSVERPDGSNFTLKIRSTKLEDSAMYFCASSAWGSVSSYNEQFFGPGTRLTVL.

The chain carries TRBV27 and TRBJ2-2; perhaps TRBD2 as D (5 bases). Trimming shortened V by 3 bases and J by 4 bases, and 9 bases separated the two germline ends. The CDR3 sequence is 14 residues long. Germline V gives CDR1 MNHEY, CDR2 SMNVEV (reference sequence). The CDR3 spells CASSLRESTGELFF. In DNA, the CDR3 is TGTGCCAGCAGTTTGAGGGAGAGCACCGGGGAGCTGTTTTTT.

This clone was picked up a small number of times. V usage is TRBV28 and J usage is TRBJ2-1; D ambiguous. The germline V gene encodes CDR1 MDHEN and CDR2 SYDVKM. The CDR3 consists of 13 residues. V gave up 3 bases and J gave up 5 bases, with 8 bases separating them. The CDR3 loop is CASSFRVDNEQFF. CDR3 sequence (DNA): TGTGCCAGCAGTTTTAGGGTCGACAATGAGCAGTTCTTC.

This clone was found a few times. Here the CDR3 DNA reads TGTGCCTGGAGTGGTATCCGGGAAGGCGGATTTGGCACTGAAGCTTTCTTT. This sequence encodes CAWSGIREGGFGTEAFF. The rearrangement joins TRBV30 to TRBJ1-1; D remains ambiguous. Germline assignment: CDR1 GTSNPN and CDR2 SVGIG (reference sequence). Between the trimmed V and J ends, which lost 1 base and 4 bases, there was a span of 22 bases. The CDR3 runs to 17 residues.

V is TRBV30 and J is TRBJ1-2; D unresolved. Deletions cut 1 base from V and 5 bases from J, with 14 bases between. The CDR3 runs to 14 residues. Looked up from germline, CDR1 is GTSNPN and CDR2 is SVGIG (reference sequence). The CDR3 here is CAWSDGRNVYGYTF. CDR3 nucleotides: TGTGCCTGGAGTGATGGGCGGAACGTTTATGGCTACACCTTC. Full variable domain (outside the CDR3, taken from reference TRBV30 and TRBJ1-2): SQTIHQWPATLVQPVGSPLSLECTVEGTSNPNLYWYRQAAGRGLQLLFYSVGIGQISSEVPQNLSASRPQDRQFILSSKKLLLSDSGFYLCAWSDGRNVYGYTFGSGTRLTVV.

The CDR3 sequence: CASSFSGLQSSYNEQFF. CDR3 sequence (DNA): TGTGCCAGCAGCTTTTCAGGACTCCAGAGCTCCTACAATGAGCAGTTCTTC. The chain carries TRBV5-6 and TRBJ2-1, with D possibly TRBD2 on 5 matching bases. CDR3 length: 17 residues. Trimming removed 2 bases from V and 0 bases from J, with 15 bases in between. CDR1 is SGHDT and CDR2 is YYEEEE in the germline V gene.

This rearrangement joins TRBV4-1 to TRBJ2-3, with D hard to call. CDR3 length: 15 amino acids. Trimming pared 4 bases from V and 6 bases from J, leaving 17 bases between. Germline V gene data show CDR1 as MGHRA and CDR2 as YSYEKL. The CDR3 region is CASSRSTGPADTQYF. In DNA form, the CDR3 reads TGCGCCAGCAGCCGCTCGACGGGCCCCGCCGATACGCAGTATTTT.

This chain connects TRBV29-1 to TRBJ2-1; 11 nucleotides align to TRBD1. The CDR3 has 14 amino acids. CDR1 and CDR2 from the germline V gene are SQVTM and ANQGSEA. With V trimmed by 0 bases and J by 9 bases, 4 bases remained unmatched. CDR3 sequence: CSVEEGTGGFEQFF. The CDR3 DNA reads TGCAGCGTTGAAGAGGGGACAGGGGGGTTTGAGCAGTTCTTC.

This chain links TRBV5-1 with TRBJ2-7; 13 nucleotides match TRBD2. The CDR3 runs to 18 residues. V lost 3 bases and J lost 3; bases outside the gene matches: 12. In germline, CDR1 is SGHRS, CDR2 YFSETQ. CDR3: CASSWAGLAGPNFYEQYF. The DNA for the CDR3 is TGCGCCAGCAGCTGGGCGGGACTAGCGGGGCCGAACTTCTACGAGCAGTACTTC.

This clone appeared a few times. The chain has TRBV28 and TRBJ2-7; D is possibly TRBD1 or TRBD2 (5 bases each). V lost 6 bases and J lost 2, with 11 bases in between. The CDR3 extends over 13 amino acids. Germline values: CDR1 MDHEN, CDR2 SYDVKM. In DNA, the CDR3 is TGTGCCAGCAGACTGGGACGGGCCTACGAGCAGTACTTC. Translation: CASRLGRAYEQYF.

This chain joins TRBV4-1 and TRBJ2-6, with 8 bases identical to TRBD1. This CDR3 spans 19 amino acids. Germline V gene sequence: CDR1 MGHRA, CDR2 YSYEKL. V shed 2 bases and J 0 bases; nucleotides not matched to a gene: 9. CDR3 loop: CASSQTGQDGTSGANVLTF. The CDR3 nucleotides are TGCGCCAGCAGCCAAACGGGACAGGATGGGACCTCTGGGGCCAACGTCCTGACTTTC.

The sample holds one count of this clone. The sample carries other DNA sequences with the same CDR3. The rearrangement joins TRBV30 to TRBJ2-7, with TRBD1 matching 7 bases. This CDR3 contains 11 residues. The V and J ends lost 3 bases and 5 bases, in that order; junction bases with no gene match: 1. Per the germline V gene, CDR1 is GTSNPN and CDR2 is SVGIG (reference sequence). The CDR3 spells CAWRQGNEQYF. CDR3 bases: TGTGCCTGGAGACAGGGGAACGAGCAGTACTTC.

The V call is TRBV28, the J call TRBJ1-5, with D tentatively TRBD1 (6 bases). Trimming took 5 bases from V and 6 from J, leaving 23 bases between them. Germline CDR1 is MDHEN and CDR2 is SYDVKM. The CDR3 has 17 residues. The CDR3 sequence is CASSPPTGLRGSQPQHF. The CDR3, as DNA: TGTGCCAGCAGTCCTCCTACAGGGTTAAGAGGGAGTCAGCCCCAGCATTTT.

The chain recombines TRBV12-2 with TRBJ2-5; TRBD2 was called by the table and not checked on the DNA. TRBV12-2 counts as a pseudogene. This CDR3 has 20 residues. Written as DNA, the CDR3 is TGTGCAAGTCGCATGAGGACAGGAACCAAGGGACTAGCGGGTAAAGAGACCCAGTACTTC. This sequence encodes CASRMRTGTKGLAGKETQYF.

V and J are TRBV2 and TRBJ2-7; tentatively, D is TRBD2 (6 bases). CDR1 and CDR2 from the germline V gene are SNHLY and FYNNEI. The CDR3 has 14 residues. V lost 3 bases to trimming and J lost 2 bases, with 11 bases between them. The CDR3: CASSDRDSAYEQYF. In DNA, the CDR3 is TGTGCCAGCAGTGACCGGGACTCGGCCTACGAGCAGTACTTC. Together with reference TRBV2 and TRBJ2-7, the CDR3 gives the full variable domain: EPEVTQTPSHQVTQMGQEVILRCVPISNHLYFYWYRQILGQKVEFLVSFYNNEISEKSEIFDDQFSVERPDGSNFTLKIRSTKLEDSAMYFCASSDRDSAYEQYFGPGTRLTVT.

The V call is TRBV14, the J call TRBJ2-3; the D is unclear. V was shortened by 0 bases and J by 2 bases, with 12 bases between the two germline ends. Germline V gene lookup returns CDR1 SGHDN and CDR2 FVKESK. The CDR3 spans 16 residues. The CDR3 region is CASSQDPASTTDTQYF. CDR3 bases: TGTGCCAGCAGCCAAGACCCAGCGTCTACCACAGATACGCAGTATTTT. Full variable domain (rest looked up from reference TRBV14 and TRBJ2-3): EAGVTQFPSHSVIEKGQTVTLRCDPISGHDNLYWYRRVMGKEIKFLLHFVKESKQDESGMPNNRFLAERTGGTYSTLKVQPAELEDSGVYFCASSQDPASTTDTQYFGPGTRLTVL.